This entry describes one T cell receptor beta chain. Its antigen target is currently unknown. Base qualities are missing; no much larger clone stands one base away. Library generation was performed with the immunoSEQ multiplex PCR assay. TCRdb took this table from immuneACCESS and kept in-frame rearrangements with V and J called. Such tables lack part of the clones; where checked against another copy, unresolved V genes explain under half of the gap, and the rest is unexplained. The sample table lists about 130,000 clones, around nine tenths of them with a count of one. In total, the top ten clones hold 5.5% of the sample. The sample comes from a study of control samples from healthy donors and cancer patients (dated by TCRdb to the early 2020s). From cysteine to phenylalanine, the CDR3 is 16 amino acids long. The DNA shown is the 48-base CDR3, in frame from base 1. V is cut back by 3 bases and J by 3 bases, with 8 bases in the junction unmatched. CDR1 and CDR2, per the germline V gene (reference sequence), are LGHDT and YNNKEL.

The sample comprised blood. The receptor chain draws on TRBV3-1 (or the pseudogene TRBV3-2) and TRBJ1-5; 7 middle bases align to TRBD1. This receptor was obtained from a man aged 18 to 30 in good health. The encoded CDR3 is CASSHGTDATNQPQHF. The bases are TGTGCCAGCAGCCACGGGACAGATGCGACCAATCAGCCCCAGCATTTT.